Sequencing of this T cell receptor beta chain was carried out in a study of T-cell reconstitution after alpha-beta-depleted transplantation in children (TCRdb year 2016). Background for the entire study: T-cell immune reconstitution after TCRalphabeta/CD19-depleted allogeneic hematopoietic cell transplantation in children was quantitatively tracked in the study by means of TCR repertoire profiling. Study-wide conclusions, independent of this receptor: In some patients, high TCRbeta diversity at day 60 was attributed to recipient T cells and intrathymic progenitors that had survived conditioning. The frequencies of hyperexpanded clones fell over the following months, and after one year, T-cell counts and TCRbeta diversity were mostly attributed to newly produced T cells. The apparently early recovery of alphabetaT-cell counts about two months after transplant reportedly depended on only several hundred rapidly expanded clones that came from non-depleted graft cells.

The sample holds a few counts of this clonotype. What antigen it recognizes has not been identified. Base qualities were left out, and no much larger clone turns up one base away. The library relied on PCR. Sequencer: Illumina HiSeq 2500. TCR libraries were prepared with molecular barcoding, using unique molecular identifiers to normalize TCRbeta repertoire quantification. TCRdb passed the public sequencing reads through fastp at Q25 and MiXCR, retaining productive beta sequences. Merged by CDR3 protein, the rows form single entries marked with the most common genes and DNA. In this sample the table shows 530,000 or so distinct CDR3 sequences, 20% to 30% of which occur a single time. Less than 40% of the sample lies in the top ten. The treatment or condition label on this specimen signifies: allogeneic hematopoietic cell transplantation with graft depleted of TCRalphabeta T cells and CD19 B cells. TCRalphabeta/CD19-depleted allogeneic hematopoietic cell grafts were given to the transplant recipients, all of whom were children.

The CDR3 numbers 15 residues from cysteine through phenylalanine. The sequence is cut down to CDR3 DNA, 45 bases in frame from base 1. V is cut back by 6 bases and J by 2 bases, with 5 bases in the junction unmatched. The germline V gene sets CDR1 to SGHTA and CDR2 to FQGNSA. This TCR came from a boy younger than two with Wiskott-Aldrich syndrome, due to receive a stem cell transplant. The sequenced sample was PBMCs, obtained before TCRalphabeta/CD19-depleted stem cell transplant. The sequence links TRBV7-2 to TRBJ2-3; a stretch of 10 junction bases matches TRBD2. The CDR3 region has the sequence CASRIAGGITDTQYF. The DNA reads as follows: TGTGCCAGCAGAATAGCGGGAGGAATCACAGATACGCAGTATTTT. Full variable domain (CDR3 extended with the reference TRBV7-2 and TRBJ2-3 proteins): GAGVSQSPSNKVTEKGKDVELRCDPISGHTALYWYRQSLGQGLEFLIYFQGNSAPDKSGLPSDRFSAERTGGSVSTLTIQRTQQEDSAVYLCASRIAGGITDTQYFGPGTRLTVL.